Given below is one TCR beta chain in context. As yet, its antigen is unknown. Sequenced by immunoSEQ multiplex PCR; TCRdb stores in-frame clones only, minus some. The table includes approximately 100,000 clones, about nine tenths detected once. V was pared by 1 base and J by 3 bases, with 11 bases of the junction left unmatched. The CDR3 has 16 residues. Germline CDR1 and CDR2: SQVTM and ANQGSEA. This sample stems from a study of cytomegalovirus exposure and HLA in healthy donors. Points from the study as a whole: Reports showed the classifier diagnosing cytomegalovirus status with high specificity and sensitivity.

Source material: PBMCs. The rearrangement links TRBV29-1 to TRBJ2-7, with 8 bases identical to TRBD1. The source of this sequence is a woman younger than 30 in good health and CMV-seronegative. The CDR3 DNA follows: TGCAGCGTTGAAGGTGGACCGGGACAGGCCCGCTACGAGCAGTACTTC. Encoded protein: CSVEGGPGQARYEQYF.